Given below is one T cell receptor (beta chain) in context. The entry originates in a study of CD8+ T cells in alopecia areata. Sequencing relied on a cDNA template that was reverse transcribed from extracted RNA. Assay: immunoSEQ multiplex PCR; the TCRdb copy retains only in-frame clones and omits some. The table includes fewer than 200,000 clones, over 50% detected once. The specimen comprised CD4+ T cells sorted from blood, sampled at week 0. This sequence originates from a human donor with alopecia areata.

For the CDR3, the DNA is TGTGCCAGCAGCCAAGATTCGGGGGGAGGAATACCCCTCCACTTT. This encodes CASSQDSGGGIPLHF. The V call is TRBV4-2, the J call TRBJ1-6, with D maybe TRBD1 (5 bases). Per the germline V gene, CDR1 is LGHNA and CDR2 is YNFKEQ. The CDR3 extends over 15 amino acids. V lost 0 bases and J lost 12, with 15 bases in between.